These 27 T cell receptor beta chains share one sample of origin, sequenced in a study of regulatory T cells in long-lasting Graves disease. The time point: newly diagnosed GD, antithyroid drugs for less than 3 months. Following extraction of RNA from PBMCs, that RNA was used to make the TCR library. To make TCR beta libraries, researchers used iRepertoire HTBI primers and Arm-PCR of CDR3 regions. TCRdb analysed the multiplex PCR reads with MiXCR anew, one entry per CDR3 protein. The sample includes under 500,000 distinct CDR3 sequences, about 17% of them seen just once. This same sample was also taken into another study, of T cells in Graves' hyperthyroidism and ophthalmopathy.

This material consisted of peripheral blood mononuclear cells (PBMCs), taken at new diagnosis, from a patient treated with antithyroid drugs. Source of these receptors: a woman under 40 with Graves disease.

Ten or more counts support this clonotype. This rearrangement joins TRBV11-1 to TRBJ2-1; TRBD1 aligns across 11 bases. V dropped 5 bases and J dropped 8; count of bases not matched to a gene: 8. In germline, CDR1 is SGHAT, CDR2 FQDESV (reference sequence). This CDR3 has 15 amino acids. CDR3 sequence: CASSTGTGGAYEQFF. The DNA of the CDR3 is TGTGCCAGCAGCACCGGGACAGGGGGAGCGTATGAGCAGTTCTTC.

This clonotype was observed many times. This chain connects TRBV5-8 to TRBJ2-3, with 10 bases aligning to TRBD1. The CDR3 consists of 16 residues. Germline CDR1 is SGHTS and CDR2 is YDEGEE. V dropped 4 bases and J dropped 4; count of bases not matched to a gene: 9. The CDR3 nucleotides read TGTGCCAGCAGCAATTCCTGGGACAGGGGATCAGATACGCAGTATTTT. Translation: CASSNSWDRGSDTQYF. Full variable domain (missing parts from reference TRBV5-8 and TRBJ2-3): EAGVTQSPTHLIKTRGQQATLRCSPISGHTSVYWYQQALGLGLQFLLWYDEGEERNRGNFPPRFSGRQFPNYSSELNVNALELEDSALYLCASSNSWDRGSDTQYFGPGTRLTVL.

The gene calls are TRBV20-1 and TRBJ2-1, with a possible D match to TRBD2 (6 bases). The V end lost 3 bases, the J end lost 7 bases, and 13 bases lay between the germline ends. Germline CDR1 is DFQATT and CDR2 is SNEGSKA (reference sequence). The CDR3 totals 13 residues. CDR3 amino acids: CSARDYSRNEQFF. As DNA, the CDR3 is TGCAGTGCTAGGGACTATTCGAGGAATGAGCAGTTCTTC.

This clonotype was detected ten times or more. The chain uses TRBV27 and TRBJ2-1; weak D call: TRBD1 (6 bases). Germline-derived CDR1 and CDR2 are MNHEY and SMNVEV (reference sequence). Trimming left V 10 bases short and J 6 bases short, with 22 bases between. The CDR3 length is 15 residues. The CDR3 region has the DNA TGTGCCACCCACCTGGTGGGGGCGACCTTCAATGAGCAGTTCTTC. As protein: CATHLVGATFNEQFF.

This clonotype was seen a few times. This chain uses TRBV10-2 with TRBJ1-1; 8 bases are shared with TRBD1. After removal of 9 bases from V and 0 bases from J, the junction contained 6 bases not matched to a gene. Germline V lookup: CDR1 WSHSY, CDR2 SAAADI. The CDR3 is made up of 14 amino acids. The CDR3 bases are TGCGCCAGTAGACAGGGGCAAGTGAACACTGAAGCTTTCTTT. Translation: CASRQGQVNTEAFF.

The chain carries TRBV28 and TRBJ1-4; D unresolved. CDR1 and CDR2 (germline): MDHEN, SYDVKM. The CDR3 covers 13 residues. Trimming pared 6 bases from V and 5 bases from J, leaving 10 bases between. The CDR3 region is CASRGRTNEKLFF. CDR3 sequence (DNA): TGTGCCAGCAGAGGCAGGACGAATGAAAAACTGTTTTTT. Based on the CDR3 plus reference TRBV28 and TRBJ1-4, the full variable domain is DVKVTQSSRYLVKRTGEKVFLECVQDMDHENMFWYRQDPGLGLRLIYFSYDVKMKEKGDIPEGYSVSREKKERFSLILESASTNQTSMYLCASRGRTNEKLFFGSGTQLSVL.

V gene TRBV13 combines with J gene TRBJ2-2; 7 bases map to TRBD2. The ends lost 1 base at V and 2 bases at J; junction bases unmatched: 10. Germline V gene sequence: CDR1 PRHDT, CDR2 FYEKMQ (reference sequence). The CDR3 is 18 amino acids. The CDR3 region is CASSLELVRERNTGELFF. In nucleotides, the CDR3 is TGTGCCAGCAGCTTAGAGTTGGTGCGGGAGCGTAACACCGGGGAGCTGTTTTTT.

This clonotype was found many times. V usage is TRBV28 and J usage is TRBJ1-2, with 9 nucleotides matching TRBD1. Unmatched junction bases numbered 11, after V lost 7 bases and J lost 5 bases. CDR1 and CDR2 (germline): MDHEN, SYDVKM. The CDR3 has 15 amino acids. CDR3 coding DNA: TGTGCCAGCATAACGCTAAACAGGGGGCCGTATGGCTACACCTTC. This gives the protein CASITLNRGPYGYTF.

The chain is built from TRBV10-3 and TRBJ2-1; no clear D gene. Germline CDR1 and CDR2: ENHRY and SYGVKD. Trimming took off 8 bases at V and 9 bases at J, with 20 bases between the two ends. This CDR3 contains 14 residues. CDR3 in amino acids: CAISVRALTGEQFF. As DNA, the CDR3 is TGTGCCATCTCTGTTCGGGCTCTGACTGGTGAGCAGTTCTTC.

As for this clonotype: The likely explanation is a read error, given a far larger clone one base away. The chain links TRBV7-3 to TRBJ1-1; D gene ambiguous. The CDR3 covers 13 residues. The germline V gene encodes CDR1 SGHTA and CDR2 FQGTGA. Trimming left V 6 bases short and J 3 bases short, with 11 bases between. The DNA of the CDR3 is TGTGCCAGCAGTTTTCAGGAATACACTGAAGCTTTCTTT. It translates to CASSFQEYTEAFF.

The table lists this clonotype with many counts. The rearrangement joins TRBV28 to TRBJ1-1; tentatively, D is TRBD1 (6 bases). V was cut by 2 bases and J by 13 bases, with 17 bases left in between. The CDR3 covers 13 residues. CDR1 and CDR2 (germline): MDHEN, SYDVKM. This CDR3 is CASSLVRQDEGFF. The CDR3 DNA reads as TGTGCCAGCAGTTTAGTTAGACAGGATGAGGGTTTCTTT.

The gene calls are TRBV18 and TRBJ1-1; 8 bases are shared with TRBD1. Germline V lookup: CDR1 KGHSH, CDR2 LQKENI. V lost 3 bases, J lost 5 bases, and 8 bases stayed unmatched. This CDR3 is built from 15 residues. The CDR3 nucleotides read TGTGCCAGCTCACCCGGGCAGGGGGCAGGAACTGAAGCTTTCTTT. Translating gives CASSPGQGAGTEAFF.

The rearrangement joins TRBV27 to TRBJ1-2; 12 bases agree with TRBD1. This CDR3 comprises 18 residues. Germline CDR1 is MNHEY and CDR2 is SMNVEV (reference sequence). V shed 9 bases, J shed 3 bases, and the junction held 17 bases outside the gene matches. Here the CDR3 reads CASSTIRDRGLSDYGYTF. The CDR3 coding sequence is TGTGCCAGTTCTACAATCCGGGACAGGGGGCTTTCAGACTATGGCTACACCTTC.

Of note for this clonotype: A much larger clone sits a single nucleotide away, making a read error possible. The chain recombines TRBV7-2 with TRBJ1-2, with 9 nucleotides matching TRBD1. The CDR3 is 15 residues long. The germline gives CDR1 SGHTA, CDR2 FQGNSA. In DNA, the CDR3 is TGTGCCAGCAGCTTACTACAGGGGGCTGTCTATGGCTACCCCTTC. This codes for CASSLLQGAVYGYPF.

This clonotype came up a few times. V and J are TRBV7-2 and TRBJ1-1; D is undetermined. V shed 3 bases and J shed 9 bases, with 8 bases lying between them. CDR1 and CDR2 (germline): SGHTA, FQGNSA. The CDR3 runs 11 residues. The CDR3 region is CASSFTLQAFF. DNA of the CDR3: TGTGCCAGCAGCTTCACCCTACAAGCTTTCTTT.

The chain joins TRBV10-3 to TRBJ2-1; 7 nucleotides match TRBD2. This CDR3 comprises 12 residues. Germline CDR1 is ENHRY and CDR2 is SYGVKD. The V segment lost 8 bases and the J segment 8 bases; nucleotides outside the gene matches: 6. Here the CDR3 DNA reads TGTGCCATCGCCCGGGGGGAGGATGAGCAGTTCTTC. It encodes CAIARGEDEQFF.

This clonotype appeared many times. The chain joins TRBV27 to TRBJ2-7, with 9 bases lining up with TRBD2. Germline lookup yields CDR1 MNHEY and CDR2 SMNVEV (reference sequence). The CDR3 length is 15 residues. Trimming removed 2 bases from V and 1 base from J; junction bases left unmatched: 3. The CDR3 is CASSLTSGHSYEQYF. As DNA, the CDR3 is TGTGCCAGCAGTTTAACTAGCGGGCATTCCTACGAGCAGTACTTC.

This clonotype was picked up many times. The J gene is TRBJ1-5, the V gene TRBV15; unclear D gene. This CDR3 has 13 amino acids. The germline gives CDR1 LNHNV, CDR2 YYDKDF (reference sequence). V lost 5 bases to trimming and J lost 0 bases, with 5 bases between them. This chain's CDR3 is CATSRVSNQPQHF. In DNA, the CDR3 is TGTGCCACCAGCCGGGTTAGCAATCAGCCCCAGCATTTT.

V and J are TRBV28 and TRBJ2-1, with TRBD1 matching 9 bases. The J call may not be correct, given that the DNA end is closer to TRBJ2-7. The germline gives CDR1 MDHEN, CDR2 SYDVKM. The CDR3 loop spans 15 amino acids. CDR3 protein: CASSPAGTGSHEQYF. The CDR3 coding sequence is TGTGCCAGCAGTCCCGCCGGGACAGGGAGCCATGAGCAGTACTTC.

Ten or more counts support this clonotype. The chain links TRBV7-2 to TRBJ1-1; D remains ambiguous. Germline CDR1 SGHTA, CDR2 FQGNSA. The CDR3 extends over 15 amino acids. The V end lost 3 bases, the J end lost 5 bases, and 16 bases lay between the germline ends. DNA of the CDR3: TGTGCCAGCAGCTTCTCGCATTACTTGCCTACTGAAGCTTTCTTT. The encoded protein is CASSFSHYLPTEAFF.

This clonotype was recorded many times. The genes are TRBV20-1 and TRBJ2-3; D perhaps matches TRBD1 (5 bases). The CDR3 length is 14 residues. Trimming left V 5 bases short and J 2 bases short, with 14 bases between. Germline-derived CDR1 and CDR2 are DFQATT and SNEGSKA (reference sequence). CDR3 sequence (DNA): TGCAGTGCTGTGATTGACAGCCTCACAGATACGCAGTATTTT. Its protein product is CSAVIDSLTDTQYF.

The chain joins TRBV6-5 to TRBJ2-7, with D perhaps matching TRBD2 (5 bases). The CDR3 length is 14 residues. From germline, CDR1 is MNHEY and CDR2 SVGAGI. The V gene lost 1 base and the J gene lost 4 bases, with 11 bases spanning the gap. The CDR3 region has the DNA TGTGCCAGCAGTTACTTAAACGGGGAATACGAGCAGTACTTC. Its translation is CASSYLNGEYEQYF.

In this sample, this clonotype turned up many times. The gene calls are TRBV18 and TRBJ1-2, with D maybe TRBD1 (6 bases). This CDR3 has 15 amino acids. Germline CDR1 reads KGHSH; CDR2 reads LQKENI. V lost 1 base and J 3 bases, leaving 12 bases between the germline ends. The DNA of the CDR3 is TGTGCCAGCTCACCACAGTATAACAGGGACTATGGCTACACCTTC. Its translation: CASSPQYNRDYGYTF.

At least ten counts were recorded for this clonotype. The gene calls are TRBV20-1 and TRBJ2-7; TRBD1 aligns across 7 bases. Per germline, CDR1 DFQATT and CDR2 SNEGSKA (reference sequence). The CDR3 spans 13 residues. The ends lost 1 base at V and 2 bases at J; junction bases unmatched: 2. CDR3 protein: CSARVGQAYEQYF. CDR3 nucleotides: TGCAGTGCTAGAGTTGGACAGGCCTACGAGCAGTACTTC.

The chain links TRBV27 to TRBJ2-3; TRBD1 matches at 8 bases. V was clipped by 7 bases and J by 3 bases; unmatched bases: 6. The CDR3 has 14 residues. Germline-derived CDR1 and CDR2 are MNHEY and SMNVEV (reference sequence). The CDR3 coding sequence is TGTGCCAGCACCTGGGACAGGTCTACAGATACGCAGTATTTT. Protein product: CASTWDRSTDTQYF.

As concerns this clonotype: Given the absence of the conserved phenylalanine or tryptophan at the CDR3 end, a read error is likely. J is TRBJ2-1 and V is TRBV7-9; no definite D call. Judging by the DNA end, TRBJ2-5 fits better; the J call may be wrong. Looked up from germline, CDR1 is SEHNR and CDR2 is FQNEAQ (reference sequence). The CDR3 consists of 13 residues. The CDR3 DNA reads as TGTGCCAGCAGCTTACTCGCCGAAGAGACCCAGTACCTC. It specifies CASSLLAEETQYL.

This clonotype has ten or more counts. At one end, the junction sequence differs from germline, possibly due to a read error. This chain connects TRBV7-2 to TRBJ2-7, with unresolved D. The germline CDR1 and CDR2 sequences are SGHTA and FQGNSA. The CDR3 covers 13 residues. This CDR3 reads CASSLYLPTRLLF. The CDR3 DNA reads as TGTGCCAGCAGCTTATACCTACCTACCCGCCTTCTCTTC.